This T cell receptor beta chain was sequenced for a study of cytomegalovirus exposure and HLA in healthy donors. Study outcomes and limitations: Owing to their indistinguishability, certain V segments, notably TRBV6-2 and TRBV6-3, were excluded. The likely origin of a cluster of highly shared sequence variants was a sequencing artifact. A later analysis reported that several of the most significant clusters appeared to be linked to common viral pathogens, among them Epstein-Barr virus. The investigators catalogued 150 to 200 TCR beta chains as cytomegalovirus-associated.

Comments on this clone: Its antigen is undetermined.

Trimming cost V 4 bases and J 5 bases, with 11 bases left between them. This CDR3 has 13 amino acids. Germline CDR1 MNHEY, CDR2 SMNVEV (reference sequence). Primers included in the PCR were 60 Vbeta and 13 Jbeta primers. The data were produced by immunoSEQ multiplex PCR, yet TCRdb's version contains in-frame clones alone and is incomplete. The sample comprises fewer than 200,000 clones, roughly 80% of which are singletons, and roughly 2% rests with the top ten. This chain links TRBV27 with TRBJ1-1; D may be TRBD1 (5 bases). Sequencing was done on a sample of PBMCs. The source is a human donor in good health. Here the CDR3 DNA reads TGTGCCAGCAGTTACGGGGGTGGGACTGAAGCTTTCTTT. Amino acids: CASSYGGGTEAFF.